This T cell receptor beta chain is drawn from a study of control samples from healthy donors and cancer patients. The protocol was immunoSEQ multiplex PCR, while the TCRdb copy is restricted to in-frame clones and leaves out a portion. The sample has 55,000 to 90,000 clones, 84% seen once. Trimming took 4 bases from V and 1 from J; bases not matched to a gene: 7. Germline V gene sequence: CDR1 SGHNT, CDR2 YYREEE (reference sequence). This CDR3 is 15 amino acids long. The chain combines TRBV5-4 with TRBJ1-1; TRBD1 matches 7 bases. The TCR originated in a man aged 45-60 years in good health. Sequenced input: blood. In nucleotides, the CDR3 is TGTGCCAGCAGCCAAGCCGGGACAGCGAACACTGAAGCTTTCTTT. Translation gives CASSQAGTANTEAFF.